These 18 T cell receptor beta chains were sequenced from one sample in a study of early T cells in non-severe SARS-CoV-2 infection. TCRdb re-derived calls from the 5' RACE reads in MiXCR, one entry per CDR3 protein. This table has tens of thousands of distinct CDR3 sequences, around an eighth appearing once. Sequences were derived from whole blood, sampled at baseline. All receptors come from an adult who was a healthcare worker with PCR-confirmed SARS-CoV-2 infection or an uninfected control (not recorded which).

There are many counts of this clonotype. This chain connects TRBV7-2 to TRBJ2-5; perhaps TRBD1 as D (5 bases). V lost 2 bases, J lost 3 bases, and 7 bases lay in between. This CDR3 spans 13 amino acids. Looked up from germline, CDR1 is SGHTA and CDR2 is FQGNSA. CDR3 residues: CASSLSREETQYF. CDR3 bases: TGTGCCAGCAGCTTATCCAGGGAAGAGACCCAGTACTTC. Looking up the rest from reference TRBV7-2 and TRBJ2-5 gives the full variable domain: GAGVSQSPSNKVTEKGKDVELRCDPISGHTALYWYRQSLGQGLEFLIYFQGNSAPDKSGLPSDRFSAERTGGSVSTLTIQRTQQEDSAVYLCASSLSREETQYFGPGTRLLVL.

The chain has TRBV20-1 and TRBJ2-7; D is undetermined. Germline CDR1 DFQATT, CDR2 SNEGSKA (reference sequence). This CDR3 is 11 amino acids long. V was clipped by 6 bases and J by 3 bases, with 9 bases between them. CDR3 sequence reads: CSAAGVYEQYF. The CDR3 DNA follows: TGCAGTGCGGCTGGGGTCTACGAGCAGTACTTC.

This clonotype was seen at least ten times. V and J are TRBV11-2 and TRBJ2-7; weak D call: TRBD1 (7 bases). Germline V gene sequence: CDR1 SGHAT, CDR2 FQNNGV. V lost 5 bases, J lost 0 bases, and 14 bases lay in between. This CDR3 has 15 residues. The CDR3 DNA sequence: TGTGCCAGCAGCGCGGGACAGACATCCTCCTACGAGCAGTACTTC. This gives the protein CASSAGQTSSYEQYF.

A few counts support this clonotype. This rearrangement joins TRBV6-5 to TRBJ1-1, with unresolved D. The CDR3 consists of 13 residues. V was clipped by 7 bases and J by 1 base, with 10 bases between them. Germline loops: CDR1 MNHEY, CDR2 SVGAGI. This CDR3 is CASTRTKNTEAFF. The CDR3 bases are TGTGCCAGCACCAGGACGAAGAACACTGAAGCTTTCTTT.

This clonotype was observed a few times. J is TRBJ2-7 and V is TRBV7-2; 7 bases are a match to TRBD1. CDR3 length: 15 residues. CDR1 SGHTA and CDR2 FQGNSA come from the germline V gene. V was clipped by 0 bases and J by 11 bases; unmatched bases: 13. CDR3 residues: CASSLAHRGTNQEYF. The CDR3 DNA follows: TGTGCCAGCAGCTTAGCACACAGGGGAACGAATCAAGAGTACTTC.

This clonotype was seen more than once but under ten times. The chain recombines TRBV7-9 with TRBJ2-3, with a tentative D call TRBD1 (6 bases). Germline loops: CDR1 SEHNR, CDR2 FQNEAQ (reference sequence). The germline V and J ends were trimmed by 2 bases and 3 bases, with 6 bases remaining between them. This CDR3 is built from 13 residues. Here the CDR3 reads CASSLQGTDTQYF. In DNA, the CDR3 is TGTGCCAGCAGCTTACAGGGGACAGATACGCAGTATTTT.

In this sample, this clonotype turned up many times. V gene TRBV5-1 combines with J gene TRBJ2-7; D possibly corresponds to TRBD1 (7 bases). The CDR3 has 14 amino acids. CDR1 and CDR2 (germline): SGHRS, YFSETQ. The germline V and J ends were trimmed by 4 bases and 3 bases, with 14 bases remaining between them. The CDR3 is CASSLEGQIYEQYF. The DNA of the CDR3 is TGCGCCAGCAGCCTGGAGGGACAGATCTACGAGCAGTACTTC.

This clonotype was recorded many times. CDR3 region: CASSIGGRGNIQYF. The CDR3, as DNA: TGTGCCAGCAGCATAGGGGGCAGAGGAAACATTCAGTACTTC. This chain connects TRBV11-2 to TRBJ2-4; 7 nucleotides match TRBD1. In germline, CDR1 is SGHAT, CDR2 FQNNGV. The CDR3 sequence is 14 residues long. V lost 5 bases and J lost 6; bases outside the gene matches: 7.

This chain links TRBV25-1 with TRBJ2-4; no clear D. Looked up from germline, CDR1 is MGHDK and CDR2 is SYGVNS. This CDR3 contains 14 residues. V lost 4 bases and J lost 8, with 15 bases in between. CDR3 in amino acids: CASSGPVLQHIQYF. CDR3 DNA sequence: TGTGCCAGCAGTGGGCCGGTTCTACAACACATTCAGTACTTC.

This clonotype appeared a few times. The chain is built from TRBV11-2 and TRBJ2-5; D possibly uses TRBD1 or TRBD2 (6 bases each). CDR3 length: 17 residues. Trimming cost V 8 bases and J 9 bases, with 31 bases left between them. Per germline, CDR1 SGHAT and CDR2 FQNNGV. The CDR3 loop is CASAFRGDGGHKRSQYF. The CDR3, as DNA: TGTGCCAGCGCCTTTCGAGGGGACGGGGGCCACAAGCGGTCCCAGTACTTC.

This clonotype was seen more than once but under ten times. CDR3 sequence: CSISRREAGKNEQFF. CDR3 sequence (DNA): TGCAGCATCAGTCGGAGGGAGGCGGGAAAAAATGAGCAGTTCTTC. The chain joins TRBV29-1 to TRBJ2-1; maybe TRBD2 (6 bases). Trimming took off 8 bases at V and 7 bases at J, with 24 bases between the two ends. The CDR3 runs 15 residues. Germline V gives CDR1 SQVTM, CDR2 ANQGSEA.

J is TRBJ1-6 and V is TRBV28, with 9 bases lining up with TRBD1. The CDR3 runs to 15 residues. Germline-derived CDR1 and CDR2 are MDHEN and SYDVKM. V was clipped by 8 bases and J by 10 bases; unmatched bases: 12. CDR3 nucleotides: TGTGCCAGCGGCGGGACAGGGAGCAGGGGGTCACCCCTCCACTTT. Protein product: CASGGTGSRGSPLHF.

The sample holds many counts of this clonotype. The genes are TRBV12-3 or TRBV12-4 and TRBJ2-3; 8 bases align to TRBD2. This CDR3 contains 16 residues. Trimming took 6 bases from V and 0 from J; bases not matched to a gene: 8. CDR3 sequence reads: CASRNSGAASTDTQYF. Here the CDR3 DNA reads TGTGCCAGCAGAAATAGCGGGGCCGCTAGCACAGATACGCAGTATTTT.

This clonotype was observed at least ten times. This chain's CDR3 is CATSRDPAGYNEQFF. CDR3 DNA: TGTGCCACCAGCAGAGATCCGGCGGGTTACAATGAGCAGTTCTTC. V usage is TRBV15 and J usage is TRBJ2-1, with a weak D call TRBD2 (5 bases). The germline V gene encodes CDR1 LNHNV and CDR2 YYDKDF (reference sequence). CDR3 length: 15 amino acids. The ends were cut back, 0 bases at V and 4 bases at J, with 10 bases in the middle.

This clonotype appeared many times. DNA of the CDR3: TGCAGTGCTAGATACGGGACAGGGGGCACAGATACGCAGTATTTT. It is translated as CSARYGTGGTDTQYF. This sequence joins TRBV20-1 and TRBJ2-3, with TRBD1 matching over 10 bases. From germline, CDR1 is DFQATT and CDR2 SNEGSKA (reference sequence). With 2 bases clipped from V and 1 base from J, the junction kept 3 bases outside the gene matches. The CDR3 spans 15 residues.

Many counts were recorded for this clonotype. The chain combines TRBV5-5 with TRBJ2-2, with 7 bases that match TRBD1. The V gene end was trimmed by 1 base and the J gene end by 1 base; junction bases not matched to a gene: 7. The germline CDR1 and CDR2 sequences are SGHKS and YYEKEE (reference sequence). CDR3 length: 17 amino acids. This chain's CDR3 is CASSLLTGQRNTGELFF. CDR3 in DNA: TGTGCCAGCAGCTTGTTGACGGGACAGAGGAACACCGGGGAGCTGTTTTTT.

This clonotype was recorded a few times. This chain connects TRBV6-5 to TRBJ2-3; D call uncertain. Per germline, CDR1 MNHEY and CDR2 SVGAGI. Trimming shortened V by 6 bases and J by 4 bases, and 11 bases separated the two germline ends. This CDR3 comprises 13 residues. CDR3 DNA sequence: TGTGCCAGCAGGGCGACGAGTCCAGATACGCAGTATTTT. It yields the protein CASRATSPDTQYF.

In this sample, this clonotype turned up a few times. V usage is TRBV28 and J usage is TRBJ1-4; perhaps TRBD1 as D (5 bases). V lost 4 bases, J lost 5 bases, and 14 bases lay in between. This CDR3 comprises 15 residues. From germline, CDR1 is MDHEN and CDR2 SYDVKM. CDR3 sequence reads: CASSSPGTGNEKLFF. The CDR3 nucleotides read TGTGCCAGCAGTTCCCCCGGGACTGGAAATGAAAAACTGTTTTTT.